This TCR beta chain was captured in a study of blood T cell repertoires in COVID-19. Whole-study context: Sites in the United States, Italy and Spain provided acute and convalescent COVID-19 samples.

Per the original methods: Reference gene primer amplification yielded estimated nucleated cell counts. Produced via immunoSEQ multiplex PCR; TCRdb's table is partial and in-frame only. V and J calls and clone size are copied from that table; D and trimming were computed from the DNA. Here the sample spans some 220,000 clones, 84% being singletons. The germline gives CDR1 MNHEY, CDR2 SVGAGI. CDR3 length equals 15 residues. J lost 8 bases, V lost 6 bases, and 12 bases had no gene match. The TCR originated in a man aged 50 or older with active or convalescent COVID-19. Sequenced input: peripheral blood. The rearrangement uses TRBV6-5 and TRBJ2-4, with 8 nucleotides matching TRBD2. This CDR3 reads CASRTIAGRGHIQYF. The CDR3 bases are TGTGCCAGCAGAACTATAGCGGGGAGGGGACACATTCAGTACTTC.